What follows are 18 T cell receptor beta chains derived from one specimen sequenced in a study of blood T cells in healthy people across ages. Through a sample-barcoded 5' primer and a J-beta primer mix, a second PCR was run for about 7 to 12 cycles. MiXCR, applied by TCRdb to the 5' RACE reads, yields one record per CDR3 protein. In the table there are about 970,000 distinct CDR3 sequences, roughly 47% of which are singletons. The source material was blood. These receptors all stem from a woman between 55 and 75 years old in good health.

This sequence joins TRBV6-2 or TRBV6-3 and TRBJ1-4; D remains unclear. Germline V gives CDR1 MNHEY, CDR2 SVGEGT. Trimming removed 0 bases from V and 0 bases from J, with 20 bases in between. There are 20 residues in the CDR3. DNA for the CDR3: TGTGCCAGCAGTTACTCGAGCTGGATTTCGTCGATCGCAACTAATGAAAAACTGTTTTTT. Amino acid sequence: CASSYSSWISSIATNEKLFF.

The chain recombines TRBV7-2 with TRBJ2-3, with D unclear. Trimming pared 5 bases from V and 0 bases from J, leaving 9 bases between. The CDR3 length is 14 residues. Looked up from germline, CDR1 is SGHTA and CDR2 is FQGNSA. CDR3 nucleotides: TGTGCCAGCAGCCCCCGCCTTAGCACAGATACGCAGTATTTT. Its protein product is CASSPRLSTDTQYF.

A single count supports this clonotype. The chain is built from TRBV4-1 and TRBJ1-3; D not certain. The V gene's germline CDR1 is MGHRA and CDR2 YSYEKL. Trimming cost V 1 base and J 7 bases, with 11 bases left between them. The CDR3 has 14 amino acids. CDR3 coding DNA: TGCGCCAGCAGCCAAGTTCCGGGGTCGAACACCATATATTTT. This sequence encodes CASSQVPGSNTIYF.

The chain couples TRBV7-2 to TRBJ2-5; no firm D call. The V and J ends lost 3 bases and 1 base respectively, with 9 bases between them. The CDR3 extends over 14 amino acids. CDR1 and CDR2 from the germline V gene are SGHTA and FQGNSA. The CDR3, as DNA: TGTGCCAGCAGCTTTGTCCACAGCCAAGAGACCCAGTACTTC. It yields the protein CASSFVHSQETQYF.

V and J are TRBV20-1 and TRBJ2-6; 7 bases agree with TRBD1. Trimming removed 4 bases from V and 3 bases from J; junction bases left unmatched: 6. The CDR3 loop spans 15 amino acids. Germline lookup yields CDR1 DFQATT and CDR2 SNEGSKA (reference sequence). The CDR3 DNA follows: TGCAGTGCTACGCTACCAGGGGGTGGGGCCAACGTCCTGACTTTC. It yields the protein CSATLPGGGANVLTF.

The chain recombines TRBV28 with TRBJ2-5, with 8 bases aligning to TRBD1. The end of the DNA is better explained by TRBJ2-4, so the J call may be wrong. This CDR3 has 14 amino acids. Germline V lookup: CDR1 MDHEN, CDR2 SYDVKM. The CDR3 DNA sequence: TGTGCCAGCAGAAAGGACAGGGCTTATAACATTCAGTACTTC. Translated: CASRKDRAYNIQYF.

The sample holds one count of this clonotype. The genes are TRBV9 and TRBJ2-3, with TRBD2 matching over 9 bases. The length of the CDR3 is 17 residues. The V and J ends lost 4 bases and 6 bases, in that order; junction bases with no gene match: 15. From germline, CDR1 is SGDLS and CDR2 YYNGEE. The CDR3 protein is CASSRIGNSGGGDTQYF. CDR3 nucleotides: TGTGCCAGCAGCCGTATAGGGAATAGCGGGGGTGGTGATACGCAGTATTTT.

The rearrangement links TRBV29-1 to TRBJ2-4; D gene unclear. The length of the CDR3 is 11 residues. Trimming pared 4 bases from V and 13 bases from J, leaving 14 bases between. The germline gives CDR1 SQVTM, CDR2 ANQGSEA. CDR3 bases: TGCAGCGTTGCCGCTTGGGATCGGCAGTACTTC. It is translated as CSVAAWDRQYF.

This clonotype was seen a handful of times. CDR3 residues: CASSSGQGLIETQYF. CDR3 DNA: TGTGCCAGCAGCTCCGGACAGGGCCTTATCGAGACCCAGTACTTC. The rearrangement joins TRBV7-9 to TRBJ2-5; 8 positions match TRBD1. The length of the CDR3 is 15 residues. V trimming: 4 bases; J trimming: 5 bases; junction bases outside the gene matches: 9. Per the germline V gene, CDR1 is SEHNR and CDR2 is FQNEAQ (reference sequence). Looking up the rest from reference TRBV7-9 and TRBJ2-5 gives the full variable domain: DTGVSQNPRHKITKRGQNVTFRCDPISEHNRLYWYRQTLGQGPEFLTYFQNEAQLEKSRLLSDRFSAERPKGSFSTLEIQRTEQGDSAMYLCASSSGQGLIETQYFGPGTRLLVL.

The V call is TRBV20-1, the J call TRBJ2-7, with D maybe TRBD2 (6 bases). Trimming removed 3 bases at V and 0 bases at J, with 15 bases between. Germline CDR1 and CDR2: DFQATT and SNEGSKA (reference sequence). This CDR3 has 15 amino acids. Written as DNA, the CDR3 is TGCAGTGCTAGCAGGGTAGCGGTAAACTCCTACGAGCAGTACTTC. This codes for CSASRVAVNSYEQYF.

The genes are TRBV12-3 or TRBV12-4 and TRBJ2-3; D not certain. Trimming removed 3 bases at V and 2 bases at J, with 21 bases between. The CDR3 consists of 18 residues. The CDR3 region is CASSFSPVVWSSTDTQYF. The CDR3 DNA reads as TGTGCCAGCAGTTTTTCCCCTGTTGTATGGAGCTCCACAGATACGCAGTATTTT.

This clonotype has only a few counts. Germline is not matched at one junction end, which may reflect a read error. The J gene is TRBJ2-6, the V gene TRBV2, with D tentatively TRBD2 (6 bases). The CDR3 covers 18 residues. CDR1 and CDR2 from the germline V gene are SNHLY and FYNNEI. CDR3 region: CASSEYRGGPPGANVLTF. In DNA, the CDR3 is TGCGCCAGCAGTGAATATCGGGGAGGTCCCCCGGGGGCCAACGTCCTGACTTTC.

This clonotype was counted between two and nine times. At one of its ends the junction is not consistent with the germline gene, which may arise from a read error. V and J are TRBV28 and TRBJ2-7, with D unclear. The germline V gene has CDR1 MDHEN and CDR2 SYDVKM. The CDR3 length is 14 residues. CDR3: CASSLAPSDYEQYF. CDR3 sequence (DNA): TGTGCCAGTAGTTTGGCCCCCTCAGACTACGAGCAGTACTTC.

The chain combines TRBV7-2 with TRBJ2-5, with TRBD2 identical over 7 bases. The V gene's germline CDR1 is SGHTA and CDR2 FQGNSA. The CDR3 spans 15 residues. V was pared by 1 base and J by 5 bases, with 7 bases of the junction left unmatched. The CDR3 loop reads CASSLGPTSEETQYF. CDR3 nucleotides: TGTGCCAGCAGCTTAGGACCTACTAGCGAGGAGACCCAGTACTTC. The entire variable domain, with the rest obtained from reference TRBV7-2 and TRBJ2-5, is as follows: GAGVSQSPSNKVTEKGKDVELRCDPISGHTALYWYRQSLGQGLEFLIYFQGNSAPDKSGLPSDRFSAERTGGSVSTLTIQRTQQEDSAVYLCASSLGPTSEETQYFGPGTRLLVL.

This chain uses TRBV28 with TRBJ1-1; TRBD1 matches at 8 bases. The CDR3 contains 14 residues. In germline, CDR1 is MDHEN, CDR2 SYDVKM. Trimming removed 3 bases from V and 7 bases from J; junction bases left unmatched: 7. CDR3 in amino acids: CASSFIRTGREAFF. CDR3 coding DNA: TGTGCCAGCAGTTTTATCCGGACAGGGCGTGAAGCTTTCTTT. The full variable domain, in which reference TRBV28 and TRBJ1-1 provide the parts outside the CDR3, is DVKVTQSSRYLVKRTGEKVFLECVQDMDHENMFWYRQDPGLGLRLIYFSYDVKMKEKGDIPEGYSVSREKKERFSLILESASTNQTSMYLCASSFIRTGREAFFGQGTRLTVV.

This clonotype was observed a few times. The chain is built from TRBV18 and TRBJ2-5, with TRBD1 matching 7 bases. This CDR3 comprises 14 residues. CDR1 and CDR2 (germline): KGHSH, LQKENI. V was pared by 6 bases and J by 3 bases, with 7 bases of the junction left unmatched. The CDR3 reads CASSQGQLEETQYF. In DNA, the CDR3 is TGTGCCAGCTCGCAGGGACAGTTAGAAGAGACCCAGTACTTC. Full variable domain (missing parts from reference TRBV18 and TRBJ2-5): NAGVMQNPRHLVRRRGQEARLRCSPMKGHSHVYWYRQLPEEGLKFMVYLQKENIIDESGMPKERFSAEFPKEGPSILRIQQVVRGDSAAYFCASSQGQLEETQYFGPGTRLLVL.

This clonotype was found a few times. The chain uses TRBV3-1 and TRBJ2-1, with TRBD1 as a possible D gene (6 bases). V was shortened by 5 bases and J by 4 bases, with 12 bases between the two germline ends. The germline V gene has CDR1 LGHDT and CDR2 YNNKEL (reference sequence). This CDR3 is 14 amino acids long. CDR3 DNA sequence: TGTGCCAGCAGCACTAATAGGGGGTACAATGAGCAGTTCTTC. This encodes CASSTNRGYNEQFF.

The genes are TRBV3-1 and TRBJ2-5; TRBD2 matches at 7 bases. Germline CDR1 LGHDT, CDR2 YNNKEL (reference sequence). V was pared by 4 bases and J by 3 bases, with 5 bases of the junction left unmatched. This CDR3 contains 14 residues. CDR3 residues: CASSLRTSKETQYF. DNA for the CDR3: TGTGCCAGCAGCCTTCGGACTAGTAAAGAGACCCAGTACTTC.